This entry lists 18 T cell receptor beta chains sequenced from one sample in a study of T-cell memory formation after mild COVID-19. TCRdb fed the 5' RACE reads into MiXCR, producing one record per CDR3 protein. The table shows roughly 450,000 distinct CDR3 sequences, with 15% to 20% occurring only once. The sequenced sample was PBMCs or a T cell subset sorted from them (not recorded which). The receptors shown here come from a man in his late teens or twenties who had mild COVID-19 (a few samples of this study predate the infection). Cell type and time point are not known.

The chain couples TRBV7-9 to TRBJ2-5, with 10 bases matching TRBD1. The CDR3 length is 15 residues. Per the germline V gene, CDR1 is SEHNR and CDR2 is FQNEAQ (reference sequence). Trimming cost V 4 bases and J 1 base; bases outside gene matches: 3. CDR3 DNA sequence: TGTGCCAGCAGCTCGGGACAGGGGACCCAAGAGACCCAGTACTTC. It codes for CASSSGQGTQETQYF.

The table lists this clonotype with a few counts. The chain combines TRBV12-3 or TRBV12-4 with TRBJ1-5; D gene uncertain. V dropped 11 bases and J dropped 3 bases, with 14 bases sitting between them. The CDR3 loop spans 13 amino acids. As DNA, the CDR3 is TGTGCCTCTGCACCTGGTGACAATCAGCCCCAGCATTTT. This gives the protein CASAPGDNQPQHF.

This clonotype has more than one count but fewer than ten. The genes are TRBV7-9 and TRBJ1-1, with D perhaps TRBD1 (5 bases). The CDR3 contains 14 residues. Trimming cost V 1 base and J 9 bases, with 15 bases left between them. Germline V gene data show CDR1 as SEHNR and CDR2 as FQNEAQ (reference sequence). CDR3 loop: CASSLVGQGRKAFF. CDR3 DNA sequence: TGTGCCAGCAGCTTAGTCGGGCAGGGACGGAAAGCTTTCTTT.

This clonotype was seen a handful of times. DNA for the CDR3: TGCGCCAGCAGCTTGGACCCGGGACTTCAAGAGACCCAGTACTTC. Amino acid sequence: CASSLDPGLQETQYF. The chain combines TRBV5-1 with TRBJ2-5, with D tentatively TRBD2 (6 bases). Deletions cut 0 bases from V and 2 bases from J, with 11 bases between. There are 15 residues in the CDR3. The germline V gene encodes CDR1 SGHRS and CDR2 YFSETQ.

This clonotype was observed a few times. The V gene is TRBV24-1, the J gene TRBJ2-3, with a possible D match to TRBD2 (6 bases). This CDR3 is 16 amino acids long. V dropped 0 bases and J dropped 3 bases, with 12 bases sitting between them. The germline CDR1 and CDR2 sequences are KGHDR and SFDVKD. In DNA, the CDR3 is TGTGCCACCAGTGATTTGGCGGGAAAGGCAACAGATACGCAGTATTTT. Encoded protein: CATSDLAGKATDTQYF.

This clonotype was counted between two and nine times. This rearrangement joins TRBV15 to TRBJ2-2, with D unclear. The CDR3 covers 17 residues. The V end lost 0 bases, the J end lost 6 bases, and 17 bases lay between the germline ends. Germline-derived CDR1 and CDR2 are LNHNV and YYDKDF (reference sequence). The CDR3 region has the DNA TGTGCCACCAGCAGAGAAAGGGCCTCCCGAGGTGCCGGGGAGCTGTTTTTT. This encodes CATSRERASRGAGELFF.

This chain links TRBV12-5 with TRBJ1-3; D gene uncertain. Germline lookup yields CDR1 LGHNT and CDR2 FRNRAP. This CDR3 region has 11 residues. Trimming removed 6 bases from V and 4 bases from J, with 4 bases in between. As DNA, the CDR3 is TGTGCTAGTGGCTCCGGAAACACCATATATTTT. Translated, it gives CASGSGNTIYF.

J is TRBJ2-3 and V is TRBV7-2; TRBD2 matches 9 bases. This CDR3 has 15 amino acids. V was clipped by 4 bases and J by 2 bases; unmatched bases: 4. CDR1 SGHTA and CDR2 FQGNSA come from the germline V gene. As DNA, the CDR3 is TGTGCCAGCAGCTCGATAGCGGGGGACACAGATACGCAGTATTTT. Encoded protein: CASSSIAGDTDTQYF.

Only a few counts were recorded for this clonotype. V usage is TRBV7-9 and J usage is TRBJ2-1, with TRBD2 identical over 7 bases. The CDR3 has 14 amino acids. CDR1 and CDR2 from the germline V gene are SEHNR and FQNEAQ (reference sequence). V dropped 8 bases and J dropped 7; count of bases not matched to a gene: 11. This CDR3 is CASVGGNRANEQFF. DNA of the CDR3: TGTGCCAGCGTCGGGGGGAATCGGGCGAATGAGCAGTTCTTC.

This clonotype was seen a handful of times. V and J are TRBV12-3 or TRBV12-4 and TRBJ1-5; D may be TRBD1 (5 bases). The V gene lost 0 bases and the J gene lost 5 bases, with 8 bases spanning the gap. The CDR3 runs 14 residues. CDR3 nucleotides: TGTGCCAGCAGTTTAGCGTCGACAGATCAGCCCCAGCATTTT. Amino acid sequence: CASSLASTDQPQHF.

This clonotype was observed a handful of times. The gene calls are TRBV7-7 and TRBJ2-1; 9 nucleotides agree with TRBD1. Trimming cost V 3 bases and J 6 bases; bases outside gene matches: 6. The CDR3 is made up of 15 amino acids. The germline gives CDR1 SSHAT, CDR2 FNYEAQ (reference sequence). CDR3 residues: CASSLTGTGFNEQFF. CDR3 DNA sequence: TGTGCCAGCAGCTTGACCGGGACAGGGTTCAATGAGCAGTTCTTC.

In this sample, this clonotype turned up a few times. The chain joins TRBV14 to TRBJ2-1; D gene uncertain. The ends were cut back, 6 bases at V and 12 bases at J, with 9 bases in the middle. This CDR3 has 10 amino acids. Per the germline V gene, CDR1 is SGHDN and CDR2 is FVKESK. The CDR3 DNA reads TGTGCCAGCAGGCCACGGCCGCAGTTCTTC. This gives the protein CASRPRPQFF.

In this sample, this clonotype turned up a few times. The CDR3 sequence is CASSSPGGPQHF. The CDR3 DNA reads TGTGCCAGCAGCAGTCCGGGGGGTCCCCAGCATTTT. This chain joins TRBV4-2 and TRBJ1-5, with D possibly matching TRBD1 (5 bases). The CDR3 consists of 12 residues. Germline CDR1 is LGHNA and CDR2 is YNFKEQ. V shed 5 bases and J shed 10 bases, with 12 bases lying between them.

CDR3 loop: CASSVDPGGSYEQYF. The CDR3 bases are TGTGCCAGCAGCGTAGACCCAGGCGGATCCTACGAGCAGTACTTC. The chain joins TRBV9 to TRBJ2-7; D is unresolved. Germline lookup yields CDR1 SGDLS and CDR2 YYNGEE. The CDR3 has 15 amino acids. V was cut by 0 bases and J by 1 base, with 11 bases left in between.

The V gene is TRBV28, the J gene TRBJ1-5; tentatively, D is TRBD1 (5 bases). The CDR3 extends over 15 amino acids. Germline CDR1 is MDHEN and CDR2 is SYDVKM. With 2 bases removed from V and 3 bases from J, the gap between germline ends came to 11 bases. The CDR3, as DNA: TGTGCCAGCAGTTTACCAGGGTCCCCCAATCAGCCCCAGCATTTT. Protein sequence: CASSLPGSPNQPQHF.

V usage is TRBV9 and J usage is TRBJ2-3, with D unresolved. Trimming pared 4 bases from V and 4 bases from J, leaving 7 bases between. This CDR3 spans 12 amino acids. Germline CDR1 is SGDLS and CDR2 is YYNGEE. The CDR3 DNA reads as TGTGCCAGCAGCTGGGGATCAGATACGCAGTATTTT. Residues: CASSWGSDTQYF.

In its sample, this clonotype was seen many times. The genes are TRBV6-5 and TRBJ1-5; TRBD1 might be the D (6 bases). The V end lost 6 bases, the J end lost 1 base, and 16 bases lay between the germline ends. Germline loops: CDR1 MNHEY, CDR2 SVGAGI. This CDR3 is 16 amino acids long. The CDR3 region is CASRLPRTESNQPQHF. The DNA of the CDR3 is TGTGCCAGCAGACTTCCCAGGACAGAAAGCAATCAGCCCCAGCATTTT.

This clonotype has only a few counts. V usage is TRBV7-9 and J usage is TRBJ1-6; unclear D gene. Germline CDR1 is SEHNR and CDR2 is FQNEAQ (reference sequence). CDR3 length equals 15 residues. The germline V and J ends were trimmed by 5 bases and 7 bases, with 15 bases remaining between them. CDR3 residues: CASSPTVTINSPLHF. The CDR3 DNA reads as TGTGCCAGCAGCCCTACGGTGACAATAAATTCACCCCTCCACTTT. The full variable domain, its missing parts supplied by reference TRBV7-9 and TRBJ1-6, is DTGVSQNPRHKITKRGQNVTFRCDPISEHNRLYWYRQTLGQGPEFLTYFQNEAQLEKSRLLSDRFSAERPKGSFSTLEIQRTEQGDSAMYLCASSPTVTINSPLHFGNGTRLTVT.